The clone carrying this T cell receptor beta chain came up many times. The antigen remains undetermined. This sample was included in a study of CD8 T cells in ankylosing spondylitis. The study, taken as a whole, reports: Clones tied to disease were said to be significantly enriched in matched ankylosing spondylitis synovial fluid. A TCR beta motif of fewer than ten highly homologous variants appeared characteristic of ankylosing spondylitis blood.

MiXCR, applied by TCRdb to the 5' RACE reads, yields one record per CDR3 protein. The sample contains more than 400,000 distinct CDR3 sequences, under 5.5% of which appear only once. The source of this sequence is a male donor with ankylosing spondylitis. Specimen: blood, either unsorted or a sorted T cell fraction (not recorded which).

The DNA for the CDR3 is TGTGCCACCAGTAGCACAAACACTGAAGCTTTCTTT. Protein product: CATSSTNTEAFF. The chain has TRBV24-1 and TRBJ1-1; no clear D. The V gene's germline CDR1 is KGHDR and CDR2 SFDVKD. There are 12 residues in the CDR3. The germline V and J ends were trimmed by 6 bases and 2 bases, with 6 bases remaining between them.